This T cell receptor beta chain was sequenced for a study of shared clonotypes between healthy human individuals. General study points: Generation probability values for non-shared clonotypes were lower than those for clonotypes shared by all four donors.

The run depth of the assay was deep. In the original processing: Because ImmunoSEQ provided only junction sequences with no quality scores, the filtering differed. Repertoires were generated with immunoSEQ multiplex PCR, while TCRdb's copy carries only in-frame clones and drops some. That table supplies the V and J calls and clone size; D and trimming were determined from the DNA. Of around 1,000,000 clones in the sample, around 77% were seen once. As to this clone: What it recognizes is unknown.

The material sequenced was memory CD4+ T cells from PBMCs. Described subset: CD45RA-negative fraction. The origin of this receptor is a man aged 18 to 30 in good health. Some clones in this sample may be carry-over from other donors' samples.

The CDR3 bases are TGTGCCAGCAGCCAAAGCCGATTGAGCTCCTACGAGCAGTACTTC. This encodes CASSQSRLSSYEQYF. The gene calls are TRBV5-4 and TRBJ2-7; D remains unclear. Trimming shortened V by 4 bases and J by 0 bases, and 14 bases separated the two germline ends. The V gene's germline CDR1 is SGHNT and CDR2 YYREEE (reference sequence). The CDR3 extends over 15 amino acids.